This T cell receptor (beta chain) was captured in a study of cytomegalovirus exposure and HLA in healthy donors. The wider study: There were fewer than 130 million unique TCR beta sequences, drawn from about 190 million T cells, in an earlier analysis.

Study-wide results and caveats: Later examination showed HLA-associated TCR beta chains had greater clonal expansion than equally common others.

The table lists this clone with a few counts. Its cognate antigen is unknown. Germline V gives CDR1 SEHNR, CDR2 FQNEAQ (reference sequence). The V end lost 5 bases, the J end lost 1 base, and 10 bases lay between the germline ends. The CDR3 runs 14 residues. PCR employed 60 Vbeta and 13 Jbeta primers. The table came from immunoSEQ multiplex PCR; TCRdb's copy has only in-frame clones and leaves some out. This table holds approximately 190,000 clones, 75% to 80% found once. Sequencing input: PBMCs. The chain recombines TRBV7-9 with TRBJ2-3, with D possibly matching TRBD2 (6 bases). This receptor was identified in a woman in her twenties or thirties in good health and CMV-seropositive. The CDR3 coding sequence is TGTGCCAGCAGCCCGGGAGTCCGCACAGATACGCAGTATTTT. The encoded protein is CASSPGVRTDTQYF.